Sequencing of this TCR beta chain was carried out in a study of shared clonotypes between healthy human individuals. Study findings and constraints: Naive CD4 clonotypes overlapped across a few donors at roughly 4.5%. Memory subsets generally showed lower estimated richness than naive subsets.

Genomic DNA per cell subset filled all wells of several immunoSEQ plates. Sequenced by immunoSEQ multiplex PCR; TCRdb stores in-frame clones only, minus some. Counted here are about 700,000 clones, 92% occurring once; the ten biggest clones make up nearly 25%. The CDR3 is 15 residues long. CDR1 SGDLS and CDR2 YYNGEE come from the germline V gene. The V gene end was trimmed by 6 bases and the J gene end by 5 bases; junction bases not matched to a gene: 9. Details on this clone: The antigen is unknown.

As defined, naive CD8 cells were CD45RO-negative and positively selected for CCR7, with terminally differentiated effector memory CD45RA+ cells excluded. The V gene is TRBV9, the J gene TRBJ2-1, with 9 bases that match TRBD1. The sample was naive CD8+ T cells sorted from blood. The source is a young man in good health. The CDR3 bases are TGTGCCAGCACTAGGGGGGACAGGGCCCACAATGAGCAGTTCTTC. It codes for CASTRGDRAHNEQFF.